These 7 T cell receptor beta chains came from one sample sequenced in a study of blood T cell repertoires in COVID-19. Assay used: immunoSEQ multiplex PCR; TCRdb lists only in-frame clones, some missing. The repertoire has about 280,000 clones, around nine tenths of them found once; the top ten carry approximately 6%. The sample taken for sequencing was PBMCs or T cells enriched from blood (not recorded which). The source is a woman in her 40s who had recovered from COVID-19.

The gene calls are TRBV4-3 and TRBJ2-1, with D perhaps TRBD1 (7 bases). Germline V gives CDR1 LGHNA, CDR2 YSLEER. Trimming cost V 0 bases and J 10 bases, with 13 bases left between them. CDR3 length: 14 amino acids. In DNA form, the CDR3 reads TGCGCCAGCAGCCAAGAGGAGGGGGCGGGAGAGCAGTTCTTC. The encoded protein is CASSQEEGAGEQFF.

Here the CDR3 reads CASSLAPGLVTFTQYF. In nucleotides, the CDR3 is TGTGCCAGCAGCTTAGCACCGGGACTAGTTACTTTTACGCAGTATTTT. V usage is TRBV11-2 and J usage is TRBJ2-3; 8 bases are a match to TRBD2. CDR1 is SGHAT, CDR2 FQNNGV, per germline. J was trimmed by 8 bases and V by 1 base; bases with no gene match: 11. The CDR3 is 16 residues long. Combining the CDR3 with reference TRBV11-2 and TRBJ2-3 gives the whole variable domain EAGVAQSPRYKIIEKRQSVAFWCNPISGHATLYWYQQILGQGPKLLIQFQNNGVVDDSQLPKDRFSAERLKGVDSTLKIQPAKLEDSAVYLCASSLAPGLVTFTQYFGPGTRLTVL.

Comment on this clone: In the same sample, other DNA sequences code for this CDR3. V and J are TRBV27 and TRBJ2-7; 10 bases fit TRBD2. Unmatched junction bases numbered 5, after V lost 6 bases and J lost 0 bases. The CDR3 is 15 amino acids. CDR1 MNHEY and CDR2 SMNVEV come from the germline V gene (reference sequence). CDR3 region: CASSPGLANSYEQYF. CDR3 nucleotide sequence: TGTGCCAGCAGCCCGGGACTAGCGAACTCCTACGAGCAGTACTTC.

The rearrangement uses TRBV5-1 and TRBJ2-7; TRBD2 matches 11 bases. Germline lookup yields CDR1 SGHRS and CDR2 YFSETQ. V shed 4 bases and J 1 base; nucleotides not matched to a gene: 1. The CDR3 length is 14 residues. The CDR3 here is CASSTSGSSYEQYF. CDR3 sequence (DNA): TGCGCCAGCAGCACTAGCGGGAGTTCCTACGAGCAGTACTTC. The entire variable domain, with the rest obtained from reference TRBV5-1 and TRBJ2-7, is as follows: KAGVTQTPRYLIKTRGQQVTLSCSPISGHRSVSWYQQTPGQGLQFLFEYFSETQRNKGNFPGRFSGRQFSNSRSEMNVSTLELGDSALYLCASSTSGSSYEQYFGPGTRLTVT.

This chain connects TRBV7-9 to TRBJ2-1, with no clear D. The V gene's germline CDR1 is SEHNR and CDR2 FQNEAQ (reference sequence). Trimming pared 3 bases from V and 10 bases from J, leaving 13 bases between. This CDR3 region has 13 residues. CDR3 region: CASSFVEAYEQFF. CDR3 DNA: TGTGCCAGCAGCTTTGTCGAGGCGTACGAGCAGTTCTTC. Together with reference TRBV7-9 and TRBJ2-1, the CDR3 gives the full variable domain: DTGVSQNPRHKITKRGQNVTFRCDPISEHNRLYWYRQTLGQGPEFLTYFQNEAQLEKSRLLSDRFSAERPKGSFSTLEIQRTEQGDSAMYLCASSFVEAYEQFFGPGTRLTVL.

The chain is built from TRBV5-3 and TRBJ2-6, with TRBD1 matching over 11 bases. TRBV5-3 is noted as an ORF with a role that remains uncertain. With V trimmed by 4 bases and J by 6 bases, 24 bases remained unmatched. The CDR3 consists of 22 residues. The CDR3 sequence: CARSLGTGTGGPPNDAANVLTF. The CDR3 region has the DNA TGTGCCAGAAGCCTTGGGACCGGGACAGGGGGTCCGCCGAACGATGCGGCCAACGTCCTGACTTTC.

Only one count was recorded for this clone. V is TRBV19 and J is TRBJ2-5; TRBD2 agrees at 9 bases. V shed 5 bases and J 5 bases; nucleotides not matched to a gene: 9. CDR1 LNHDA and CDR2 SQIVND come from the germline V gene (reference sequence). CDR3 size: 15 residues. CDR3 sequence: CASSPGVAGVETQYF. In DNA form, the CDR3 reads TGTGCCAGTAGTCCAGGGGTAGCGGGAGTTGAGACCCAGTACTTC.